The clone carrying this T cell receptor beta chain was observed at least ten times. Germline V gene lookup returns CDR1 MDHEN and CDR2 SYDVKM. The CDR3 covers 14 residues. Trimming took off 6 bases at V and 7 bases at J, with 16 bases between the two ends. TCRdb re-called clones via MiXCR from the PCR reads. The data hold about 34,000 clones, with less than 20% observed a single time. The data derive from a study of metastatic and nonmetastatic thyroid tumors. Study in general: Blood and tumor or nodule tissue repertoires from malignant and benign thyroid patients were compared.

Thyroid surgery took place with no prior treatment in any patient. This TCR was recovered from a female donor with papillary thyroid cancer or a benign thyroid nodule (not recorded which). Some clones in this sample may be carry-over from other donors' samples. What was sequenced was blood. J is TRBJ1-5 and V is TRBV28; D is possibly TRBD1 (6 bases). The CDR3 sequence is CASRSQGKEQPQHF. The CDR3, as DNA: TGTGCCAGCAGATCTCAGGGGAAAGAGCAGCCCCAGCATTTT.